This record looks at one TCR beta chain sequence and its context. Some clones are missing from TCRdb's copy, which holds only in-frame ones; the method was immunoSEQ multiplex PCR. The sample contains 70,000 or so clones, around 87% of which appear only once. The sample is drawn from a study of blood T cell repertoires in COVID-19. Sequenced: peripheral blood. The clonotype comes from a young woman with acute or convalescent COVID-19.

As DNA, the CDR3 is TGTGCCAGCAGGGGCACAGGGGTGAACACTGAAGCTTTCTTT. Amino acids: CASRGTGVNTEAFF. The chain joins TRBV6-6 to TRBJ1-1; TRBD1 matches 7 bases. The V segment lost 6 bases and the J segment 0 bases; nucleotides outside the gene matches: 4. The germline gives CDR1 MNHNY, CDR2 SVGAGI (reference sequence). The CDR3 contains 14 residues.